The 26 T cell receptor beta chains below were found in one sample sequenced in a study of T cells in localized non-small cell lung cancer. Assay: immunoSEQ multiplex PCR; the TCRdb copy retains only in-frame clones and omits some. Here the sample spans under 45,000 clones, roughly 84% being singletons. The sequences come from PBMCs, collected before any cancer treatment. The receptors derive from a man aged 35-75 years with stage II lung adenocarcinoma.

V is TRBV5-6 and J is TRBJ1-4; no reliable D call. Per germline, CDR1 SGHDT and CDR2 YYEEEE. This CDR3 is built from 13 residues. V was shortened by 2 bases and J by 8 bases, with 10 bases between the two germline ends. The CDR3 region is CASSFMMEEKLFF. DNA for the CDR3: TGTGCCAGCAGCTTTATGATGGAGGAAAAACTGTTTTTT.

In its sample, this clone was seen once. The chain couples TRBV5-1 to TRBJ2-1; D is undetermined. This CDR3 is 16 amino acids long. The germline gives CDR1 SGHRS, CDR2 YFSETQ. V lost 4 bases and J lost 4, with 18 bases in between. CDR3 DNA: TGCGCCAGCAGCCCGGACCCGACACGAGTTTACAATGAGCAGTTCTTC. Translating it yields CASSPDPTRVYNEQFF. Full variable domain (missing parts from reference TRBV5-1 and TRBJ2-1): KAGVTQTPRYLIKTRGQQVTLSCSPISGHRSVSWYQQTPGQGLQFLFEYFSETQRNKGNFPGRFSGRQFSNSRSEMNVSTLELGDSALYLCASSPDPTRVYNEQFFGPGTRLTVL.

This chain joins TRBV14 and TRBJ1-4; tentative D call: TRBD1 (6 bases). Germline V lookup: CDR1 SGHDN, CDR2 FVKESK. Trimming pared 4 bases from V and 3 bases from J, leaving 18 bases between. The CDR3 is 17 amino acids. In DNA form, the CDR3 reads TGTGCCAGCAGCCCCCGGGGACCGGGACATTCTAATGAAAAACTGTTTTTT. Translating it yields CASSPRGPGHSNEKLFF.

The chain links TRBV19 to TRBJ2-7; 9 bases align to TRBD1. With 4 bases clipped from V and 2 bases from J, the junction kept 3 bases outside the gene matches. CDR3 length: 14 amino acids. CDR1 and CDR2 (germline): LNHDA, SQIVND (reference sequence). CDR3 DNA: TGTGCCAGTAGTACGGGACAGGGTACCTACGAGCAGTACTTC. Translated: CASSTGQGTYEQYF.

The DNA for the CDR3 is TGTGCCAGTAGTCTCTCGGGTCAGATTTACAATGAGCAGTTCTTC. It yields the protein CASSLSGQIYNEQFF. This chain links TRBV19 with TRBJ2-1; no reliable D call. The CDR3 runs to 15 residues. V shed 5 bases and J shed 4 bases, with 15 bases lying between them. Germline assignment: CDR1 LNHDA and CDR2 SQIVND (reference sequence).

The chain employs TRBV6-6 and TRBJ1-5, with D possibly being TRBD1 (5 bases). The V end was cut by 0 bases, the J end by 5 bases, with 14 bases between. Germline CDR1 MNHNY, CDR2 SVGAGI (reference sequence). The CDR3 extends over 16 amino acids. Written as DNA, the CDR3 is TGTGCCAGCAGTTACTCGAGATCCGCAGGGTATCAGCCCCAGCATTTT. It encodes CASSYSRSAGYQPQHF.

This rearrangement joins TRBV5-4 to TRBJ2-5, with 8 nucleotides matching TRBD1. The J call may be in error: the DNA end matches TRBJ2-7 better. Germline-derived CDR1 and CDR2 are SGHNT and YYREEE (reference sequence). The CDR3 has 13 residues. CDR3 in amino acids: CASSGTGSYEQYF. The CDR3, as DNA: TGTGCCAGCAGCGGGACAGGCTCCTACGAGCAGTACTTC.

The V call is TRBV30, the J call TRBJ1-1; D may be TRBD1 (6 bases). Between the trimmed V and J ends, which lost 2 bases and 2 bases, there was a span of 15 bases. Germline loops: CDR1 GTSNPN, CDR2 SVGIG (reference sequence). The CDR3 contains 15 residues. The CDR3 here is CAWSPTGTINTEAFF. DNA for the CDR3: TGTGCCTGGAGTCCCACCGGGACAATTAACACTGAAGCTTTCTTT. The variable domain in full, completed from reference TRBV30 and TRBJ1-1, reads SQTIHQWPATLVQPVGSPLSLECTVEGTSNPNLYWYRQAAGRGLQLLFYSVGIGQISSEVPQNLSASRPQDRQFILSSKKLLLSDSGFYLCAWSPTGTINTEAFFGQGTRLTVV.

This sequence joins TRBV5-5 and TRBJ2-7; D unclear. Trimming took 0 bases from V and 2 from J, leaving 6 bases between them. CDR1 and CDR2 from the germline V gene are SGHKS and YYEKEE (reference sequence). The CDR3 consists of 13 residues. The CDR3 sequence: CASSLGSTYEQYF. Here the CDR3 DNA reads TGTGCCAGCAGCTTGGGCAGTACCTACGAGCAGTACTTC.

This chain uses TRBV19 with TRBJ1-5, with 9 bases aligning to TRBD1. The length of the CDR3 is 18 residues. Germline-derived CDR1 and CDR2 are LNHDA and SQIVND (reference sequence). V lost 11 bases and J lost 2; bases outside the gene matches: 19. CDR3 loop: CASQREGTGLIGNQPQHF. The CDR3 nucleotides are TGTGCCTCCCAAAGAGAAGGGACAGGGTTGATAGGCAATCAGCCCCAGCATTTT.

This clone was observed once. The chain links TRBV5-4 to TRBJ2-5, with no clear D. Germline V gives CDR1 SGHNT, CDR2 YYREEE (reference sequence). Trimming pared 3 bases from V and 3 bases from J, leaving 9 bases between. The CDR3 covers 13 residues. The CDR3 reads CASSSHREETQYF. In nucleotides, the CDR3 is TGTGCCAGCAGCTCTCACAGAGAAGAGACCCAGTACTTC.

The gene calls are TRBV25-1 and TRBJ1-3; D is perhaps TRBD1 (5 bases). V was shortened by 3 bases and J by 2 bases, with 14 bases between the two germline ends. Germline CDR1 reads MGHDK; CDR2 reads SYGVNS. This CDR3 is 16 amino acids long. CDR3 amino acids: CASSEAGSIAGNTIYF. The CDR3 nucleotides read TGTGCCAGCAGTGAGGCAGGGAGTATAGCTGGAAACACCATATATTTT. The full variable domain, its missing parts supplied by reference TRBV25-1 and TRBJ1-3, is EADIYQTPRYLVIGTGKKITLECSQTMGHDKMYWYQQDPGMELHLIHYSYGVNSTEKGDLSSESTVSRIRTEHFPLTLESARPSHTSQYLCASSEAGSIAGNTIYFGEGSWLTVV.

CDR3 in amino acids: CASSPLGGLAYNEQFF. Here the CDR3 DNA reads TGTGCCAGCTCACCCTTGGGGGGACTAGCTTACAATGAGCAGTTCTTC. The V gene is TRBV18, the J gene TRBJ2-1; TRBD2 aligns across 9 bases. The J segment lost 4 bases and the V segment lost 3 bases, leaving 7 bases of the junction unmatched. The length of the CDR3 is 16 residues. Germline V gene lookup returns CDR1 KGHSH and CDR2 LQKENI.

The gene calls are TRBV5-4 and TRBJ2-1; the match to TRBD2 covers 15 bases. CDR1 SGHNT and CDR2 YYREEE come from the germline V gene (reference sequence). Trimming cost V 0 bases and J 6 bases; bases outside gene matches: 1. The CDR3 runs to 16 residues. For the CDR3, the DNA is TGTGCCAGCAGCTTGGGGACTAGCGGGAGGGCCAATGAGCAGTTCTTC. Its translation: CASSLGTSGRANEQFF.

The V gene is TRBV4-2, the J gene TRBJ1-2; no clear D gene. The germline V gene has CDR1 LGHNA and CDR2 YNFKEQ. CDR3 length equals 14 residues. The ends were cut back, 5 bases at V and 2 bases at J, with 12 bases in the middle. CDR3 protein: CASSSGIGNYGYTF. CDR3 in DNA: TGTGCCAGCAGCTCGGGGATCGGGAACTATGGCTACACCTTC.

This chain joins TRBV18 and TRBJ2-7; TRBD1 matches at 11 bases. This CDR3 is built from 15 residues. The V segment lost 3 bases and the J segment 2 bases; nucleotides outside the gene matches: 3. In germline, CDR1 is KGHSH, CDR2 LQKENI. The CDR3 sequence: CASSPRDRGAYEQYF. The CDR3 bases are TGTGCCAGCTCACCCCGGGACAGGGGGGCCTACGAGCAGTACTTC.

CDR3 in amino acids: CAWSQGTLGETQYF. CDR3 DNA: TGTGCCTGGAGCCAGGGGACCCTCGGGGAGACCCAGTACTTC. J is TRBJ2-5 and V is TRBV30, with D possibly matching TRBD1 (6 bases). CDR1 is GTSNPN and CDR2 is SVGIG in the germline V gene (reference sequence). Deletions cut 3 bases from V and 5 bases from J, with 16 bases between. The CDR3 totals 14 residues.

The chain couples TRBV9 to TRBJ2-7; 14 positions match TRBD2. Germline CDR1 is SGDLS and CDR2 is YYNGEE. The J segment lost 5 bases and the V segment lost 1 base, leaving 2 bases of the junction unmatched. This CDR3 contains 15 residues. CDR3 DNA: TGTGCCAGCAGCGTATTGGGACTAGCGGGAGACGAGCAGTACTTC. This sequence encodes CASSVLGLAGDEQYF.

This clone was seen a single time. This chain links TRBV5-6 with TRBJ2-7; D is uncertain. Germline-derived CDR1 and CDR2 are SGHDT and YYEEEE. This CDR3 has 14 residues. V lost 2 bases, J lost 6 bases, and 15 bases lay in between. As DNA, the CDR3 is TGTGCCAGCAGCTTTCTGGAGAGGATGGGCGAGCAGTACTTC. This translates into CASSFLERMGEQYF.

This sequence joins TRBV7-2 and TRBJ2-3; D remains ambiguous. This CDR3 spans 13 amino acids. V lost 5 bases and J 1 base, leaving 7 bases between the germline ends. CDR1 is SGHTA, CDR2 FQGNSA, per germline. The CDR3 DNA is TGTGCCAGCAGCCTTGGGGGCACAGATACGCAGTATTTT. Its translation: CASSLGGTDTQYF.

V gene TRBV27 combines with J gene TRBJ1-1; TRBD1 matches at 9 bases. V lost 4 bases to trimming and J lost 4 bases; unmatched junction nucleotides: 10. The germline V gene has CDR1 MNHEY and CDR2 SMNVEV (reference sequence). The CDR3 has 16 amino acids. CDR3 residues: CASSSLGTGRATEAFF. DNA of the CDR3: TGTGCCAGCAGTTCACTAGGGACAGGGAGGGCCACTGAAGCTTTCTTT.

The V call is TRBV7-3, the J call TRBJ1-5; D call uncertain. The CDR3 runs 13 residues. Germline-derived CDR1 and CDR2 are SGHTA and FQGTGA. Trimming stripped 6 bases from V and 3 bases from J, with 9 bases between. The CDR3 region is CASSTQHNQPQHF. DNA of the CDR3: TGTGCCAGCAGTACACAGCACAATCAGCCCCAGCATTTT.

Worth noting for this clone: One junction end does not reproduce the germline sequence, and a read error may be involved. The chain employs TRBV7-8 and TRBJ2-1, with 9 bases aligning to TRBD1. CDR3 length: 15 amino acids. The germline CDR1 and CDR2 sequences are SGHVS and FQNEAQ. The CDR3 region has the DNA TGTGCCAGCAGCGTAGCCGGGACAGGGCCCAATGAGCAGTTCTTC. It codes for CASSVAGTGPNEQFF.

The rearrangement uses TRBV5-1 and TRBJ2-3; D call uncertain. The CDR3 contains 12 residues. Trimming removed 5 bases from V and 5 bases from J, with 9 bases in between. Germline values: CDR1 SGHRS, CDR2 YFSETQ. CDR3 region: CASRLRGDTQYF. The CDR3 nucleotides read TGCGCCAGCAGGTTAAGAGGAGATACGCAGTATTTT.

The chain combines TRBV9 with TRBJ2-3; D is uncertain. The CDR3 length is 13 residues. Germline V lookup: CDR1 SGDLS, CDR2 YYNGEE. Trimming pared 3 bases from V and 0 bases from J, leaving 5 bases between. The DNA of the CDR3 is TGTGCCAGCAGCGATGCTAGCACAGATACGCAGTATTTT. It is translated as CASSDASTDTQYF.

The rearrangement links TRBV15 to TRBJ2-1; a weak D match, TRBD2 (6 bases). The CDR3 sequence is 14 residues long. V lost 9 bases to trimming and J lost 3 bases, with 15 bases between them. Per germline, CDR1 LNHNV and CDR2 YYDKDF (reference sequence). The CDR3 region has the DNA TGTGCCACGGGGAATCGCGGGAACTACAATGAGCAGTTCTTC. Encoded protein: CATGNRGNYNEQFF.